This is a list of T cell receptor beta chains from one sample in a study of T cells in Graves' hyperthyroidism and ophthalmopathy. MiXCR was run by TCRdb on the multiplex PCR reads, yielding one entry per CDR3 protein. The data show approximately 620,000 distinct CDR3 sequences, 15% to 20% seen once. The sample comprised blood. The receptor set was obtained from a woman in her thirties or forties with Graves' ophthalmopathy. The CDR3 runs from the conserved cysteine through the conserved F or W. The D gene is left open where the match is weak. Expanded clones are given a class, and other clones once, few, many or no size at all.

j_gene: TRBJ1-5
v_gene: TRBV6-6
len: 14
d_gene: NA
abundance: NA
CDR3nt: TGTGCCAGCAGTTACGAAGGCCCCAATCAGCCCCAGCATTTT
CDR3aa: CASSYEGPNQPQHF

j_gene: TRBJ1-1
v_gene: TRBV27
len: 13
d_gene: TRBD1
abundance: many
CDR3nt: TGTGCCAGCAGTTACAGGGGAGTGACTGAAGCTTTCTTT
CDR3aa: CASSYRGVTEAFF

j_gene: TRBJ2-3
v_gene: TRBV27
len: 15
d_gene: TRBD2
abundance: many
CDR3nt: TGTGCCAGCAATCTAGCGGGGCTACACACAGATACGCAGTATTTT
CDR3aa: CASNLAGLHTDTQYF

j_gene: TRBJ2-5
v_gene: TRBV2
len: 16
d_gene: TRBD2
abundance: many
CDR3nt: TGTGCCAGCAGGACTAGCGGGGGGGCCCGGCCAGAGACCCAGTACTTC
CDR3aa: CASRTSGGARPETQYF

j_gene: TRBJ2-1
v_gene: TRBV4-1
len: 18
d_gene: NA
abundance: NA
CDR3nt: TGCGCCAGCAGCCAAGCCAAGTTCGGGCAGGGGACCTACAATGAGCAGTTCTTC
CDR3aa: CASSQAKFGQGTYNEQFF

j_gene: TRBJ2-2
v_gene: TRBV20-1
len: 14
d_gene: NA
abundance: few
CDR3nt: TGCAGTGCCCCTAAGGGGGGACCCACCGGGGAGCTGTTTTTT
CDR3aa: CSAPKGGPTGELFF

j_gene: TRBJ1-2
v_gene: TRBV3-1
len: 12
d_gene: NA
abundance: many
CDR3nt: TGTGCCAGCAGCCGGGACCGGCATGGCTACACCTTC
CDR3aa: CASSRDRHGYTF

j_gene: TRBJ2-3
v_gene: TRBV28
len: 13
d_gene: NA
abundance: few
CDR3nt: TGTGCCAGCAGTGGAGCGGCCACAGATACGCAGTATTTT
CDR3aa: CASSGAATDTQYF

j_gene: TRBJ2-2
v_gene: TRBV12-3/TRBV12-4
len: 13
d_gene: NA
abundance: NA
CDR3nt: TGTGCCAGCACCGGGACTAACACCGGGGAGCTGTTTTTT
CDR3aa: CASTGTNTGELFF

j_gene: TRBJ2-1
v_gene: TRBV20-1
len: 12
d_gene: TRBD2
abundance: many
CDR3nt: TGCAGTGCTAGAGTCCGGGGGGATGAGCAGTTCTTC
CDR3aa: CSARVRGDEQFF

j_gene: TRBJ2-7
v_gene: TRBV6-2/TRBV6-3
len: 16
d_gene: TRBD1
abundance: few
CDR3nt: TGTGCCAGCAGTTTCGTTCCGGGACAGGGTTCCTACGAGCAGTACTTC
CDR3aa: CASSFVPGQGSYEQYF

j_gene: TRBJ2-1
v_gene: TRBV20-1
len: 17
d_gene: TRBD2
abundance: few
CDR3nt: TGCAGTGCTAGAGGGACTAGCGGGAGGAGGACGGTCAATGAGCAGTTCTTC
CDR3aa: CSARGTSGRRTVNEQFF

j_gene: TRBJ2-1
v_gene: TRBV20-1
len: 18
d_gene: TRBD2
abundance: many
CDR3nt: TGCAGTGCTAGAGCCTCCAGAACTATAGCGGGAGCTGTCAATGAGCAGTTCTTC
CDR3aa: CSARASRTIAGAVNEQFF

j_gene: TRBJ1-4
v_gene: TRBV12-3/TRBV12-4
len: 14
d_gene: NA
abundance: NA
CDR3nt: TGTGCCAGCAGCCCACCCACAGGGATTGAAAAACTGTTTTTT
CDR3aa: CASSPPTGIEKLFF

j_gene: TRBJ2-7
v_gene: TRBV7-3
len: 14
d_gene: NA
abundance: many
CDR3nt: TGTGCCAGCAGCTTAAGTGGGTCCACCTACGAGCAGTACTTC
CDR3aa: CASSLSGSTYEQYF

j_gene: TRBJ2-2
v_gene: TRBV12-3/TRBV12-4
len: 18
d_gene: TRBD2
abundance: many
CDR3nt: TGTGCCAGCAGTTCCCGGACTAGCGGGAGGGGGAACACCGGGGAGCTGTTTTTT
CDR3aa: CASSSRTSGRGNTGELFF

j_gene: TRBJ1-5
v_gene: TRBV6-2/TRBV6-3
len: 13
d_gene: TRBD1
abundance: NA
CDR3nt: TGTGCCAGCCGTGACAGGGAGGATCAGCCCCAGCATTTT
CDR3aa: CASRDREDQPQHF

j_gene: TRBJ1-6
v_gene: TRBV6-1
len: 15
d_gene: TRBD1
abundance: NA
CDR3nt: TGTGCCAGCAGCCGCGGGACAGGGAGGGATTCACCCCTCCACTTT
CDR3aa: CASSRGTGRDSPLHF

j_gene: TRBJ1-5
v_gene: TRBV7-9
len: 12
d_gene: NA
abundance: many
CDR3nt: TGTGCCAGCAGCTTAGGAACTCAGCCCCAGCATTTT
CDR3aa: CASSLGTQPQHF

j_gene: TRBJ2-1
v_gene: TRBV30
len: 12
d_gene: NA
abundance: many
CDR3nt: TGTGCCTGGAGTCGAGAGGCCCATGAGCAGTTCTTC
CDR3aa: CAWSREAHEQFF

j_gene: TRBJ2-1
v_gene: TRBV7-9
len: 14
d_gene: TRBD2
abundance: many
CDR3nt: TGTGCCAGCAGCTTCGGACTAGCGGGGGGGCGGCCGTTCTTC
CDR3aa: CASSFGLAGGRPFF

j_gene: TRBJ2-5
v_gene: TRBV6-2/TRBV6-3
len: 19
d_gene: TRBD1
abundance: once
CDR3nt: TGTGCCAGCCGGCAAGGAACTTGGAGACAGGGGGAGACCCAAGAGACCCAGTACTTC
CDR3aa: CASRQGTWRQGETQETQYF

j_gene: TRBJ2-2
v_gene: TRBV5-1
len: 17
d_gene: NA
abundance: few
CDR3nt: TGCGCCAGCAGCCCGTTAGGGACCGAACATAACACCGGGGAGCTGTTTTTT
CDR3aa: CASSPLGTEHNTGELFF

j_gene: TRBJ2-5
v_gene: TRBV5-1
len: 15
d_gene: TRBD1
abundance: NA
CDR3nt: TGCGCCAGCAGCGTGCGGACAGGGGTGGGGGGGACCCAGTACTTC
CDR3aa: CASSVRTGVGGTQYF

j_gene: TRBJ2-7
v_gene: TRBV20-1
len: 13
d_gene: NA
abundance: few
CDR3nt: TGCAGTGCTAGACAACGGCCAACCTACGAGCAGTACTTC
CDR3aa: CSARQRPTYEQYF

j_gene: TRBJ2-3
v_gene: TRBV18
len: 16
d_gene: NA
abundance: few
CDR3nt: TGTGCCAGCTCCCTGTCCGGTACAACTAGCACAGATACGCAGTATTTT
CDR3aa: CASSLSGTTSTDTQYF

j_gene: TRBJ2-2
v_gene: TRBV12-3/TRBV12-4
len: 16
d_gene: TRBD1
abundance: NA
CDR3nt: TGTGCCAGCAGTTCGTCAGGGGGCAGGAACACCGGGGAGCTGTTTTTT
CDR3aa: CASSSSGGRNTGELFF

j_gene: TRBJ2-2
v_gene: TRBV11-2
len: 16
d_gene: TRBD1
abundance: NA
CDR3nt: TGTGCCAGCAGAGTGACCGGGACAGGGAACACCGGGGAGCTGTTTTTT
CDR3aa: CASRVTGTGNTGELFF

j_gene: TRBJ2-1
v_gene: TRBV5-1
len: 18
d_gene: TRBD2
abundance: NA
CDR3nt: TGCGCCAGCAGCTTGCTACGGCGGGGGTACAGCTCCTACAATGAGCAGTTCTTC
CDR3aa: CASSLLRRGYSSYNEQFF

j_gene: TRBJ1-5
v_gene: TRBV5-1
len: 14
d_gene: NA
abundance: many
CDR3nt: TGTGCCAGCAGTTTGGGTGGGAGCAATCAGCCCCAGCATTTT
CDR3aa: CASSLGGSNQPQHF

j_gene: TRBJ2-5
v_gene: TRBV28
len: 16
d_gene: NA
abundance: many
CDR3nt: TGTGCCAGCAAGAATAGGGGGGTGGTCGAAAAAGAGACCCAGTACTTC
CDR3aa: CASKNRGVVEKETQYF

j_gene: TRBJ2-2
v_gene: TRBV27
len: 13
d_gene: NA
abundance: NA
CDR3nt: TGTGCCAGCAGTCCCCATGGGGGCGGGGAGCTGTTTTTT
CDR3aa: CASSPHGGGELFF

j_gene: TRBJ2-1
v_gene: TRBV12-3/TRBV12-4
len: 14
d_gene: NA
abundance: NA
CDR3nt: TGTGCCAGCAGGCGGGACATACAAGACAATGAGCAGTTCTTC
CDR3aa: CASRRDIQDNEQFF